This TCR beta chain was captured by sequencing in a study of T cell changes during pregnancy in multiple sclerosis. Looked up from germline, CDR1 is SGHVS and CDR2 is FNYEAQ. This CDR3 is 14 amino acids long. V lost 2 bases to trimming and J lost 6 bases; unmatched junction nucleotides: 1. Produced via immunoSEQ multiplex PCR; TCRdb's table is partial and in-frame only. The sample includes 70,000 to 100,000 clones, about 93% of them seen just once. V usage is TRBV7-6 and J usage is TRBJ1-4; 9 bases line up with TRBD1. The specimen comprised peripheral blood, sampled in the first trimester of pregnancy. The TCR comes from a female donor with multiple sclerosis, enrolled in a pregnancy study. CDR3 residues: CASSLRQGDEKLFF. The CDR3 nucleotides read TGTGCCAGCAGCTTAAGACAGGGGGATGAAAAACTGTTTTTT.